A selection of T cell receptor beta chains follows, all from one sample in a study of shared clonotypes between healthy human individuals. Clones were read by immunoSEQ multiplex PCR, and TCRdb kept only the in-frame ones, dropping some. The repertoire holds around 99,000 clones, around 68% seen once, with roughly 50% in the top ten. Sequenced input: memory CD8+ T cells sorted from blood. These receptors originate from a man aged 30 to 45 in good health. Each CDR3 is given with its conserved first and last residue. Fields, in order: V gene, J gene, clone size, D gene, CDR3 protein, CDR3 DNA. A D gene is named only where the DNA matches it firmly. The size field is filled for only some rows; it gives once, few, many or a size class.

v_gene: TRBV11-2; j_gene: TRBJ2-5; abundance: few; d_gene: .; CDR3aa: CASSPSPLLGRTQETQYF; CDR3nt: TGTGCCAGCAGTCCTTCCCCCCTCTTAGGGCGGACCCAAGAGACCCAGTACTTC
v_gene: TRBV7-9; j_gene: TRBJ2-7; abundance: .; d_gene: TRBD1; CDR3aa: CASSLLQGVWEQYF; CDR3nt: TGTGCCAGCAGCTTATTGCAGGGGGTGTGGGAGCAGTACTTC
v_gene: TRBV7-9; j_gene: TRBJ1-2; abundance: .; d_gene: .; CDR3aa: CASSPDWGQVYGYTF; CDR3nt: TGTGCCAGCAGCCCGGATTGGGGGCAAGTCTATGGCTACACCTTC
v_gene: TRBV11-1; j_gene: TRBJ1-3; abundance: .; d_gene: .; CDR3aa: CASRDSGGTGNTIYF; CDR3nt: TGTGCCAGCAGGGACAGCGGAGGGACTGGAAACACCATATATTTT
v_gene: TRBV5-6; j_gene: TRBJ2-7; abundance: few; d_gene: .; CDR3aa: CASSEGPAGYEQYF; CDR3nt: TGTGCCAGCAGCGAGGGACCGGCGGGCTACGAGCAGTACTTC
v_gene: TRBV11-2; j_gene: TRBJ2-7; abundance: .; d_gene: .; CDR3aa: CASSPGRPGRDLGYYEQYF; CDR3nt: TGTGCCAGCAGCCCAGGCAGGCCGGGTCGGGACTTGGGCTACTACGAGCAGTACTTC
v_gene: TRBV6-4; j_gene: TRBJ2-3; abundance: many; d_gene: TRBD2; CDR3aa: CASSDSTAGVTDTQYF; CDR3nt: TGTGCCAGCAGTGACTCGACGGCGGGAGTCACAGATACGCAGTATTTT
v_gene: TRBV6-5; j_gene: TRBJ1-1; abundance: .; d_gene: .; CDR3aa: CASSYSGFGVGTEAFF; CDR3nt: TGTGCCAGCAGTTACTCAGGATTTGGGGTGGGCACTGAAGCTTTCTTT
v_gene: TRBV30; j_gene: TRBJ2-2; abundance: .; d_gene: .; CDR3aa: CALSPANTGELFF; CDR3nt: TGTGCCCTGTCTCCCGCGAACACCGGGGAGCTGTTTTTT
v_gene: TRBV25-1; j_gene: TRBJ1-1; abundance: .; d_gene: .; CDR3aa: CASSDQGLGSPLWTEAFF; CDR3nt: TGTGCCAGCAGTGATCAGGGTCTGGGTTCCCCTCTTTGGACTGAAGCTTTCTTT
v_gene: TRBV7-3; j_gene: TRBJ1-2; abundance: .; d_gene: .; CDR3aa: CASSLWAATINYGYTF; CDR3nt: TGTGCCAGCAGCTTATGGGCAGCCACCATAAACTATGGCTACACCTTC
v_gene: TRBV12-5; j_gene: TRBJ2-3; abundance: .; d_gene: TRBD1; CDR3aa: CASGETGSSGDTQYF; CDR3nt: TGTGCTAGTGGAGAGACAGGGTCATCCGGAGATACGCAGTATTTT
v_gene: TRBV28; j_gene: TRBJ2-7; abundance: .; d_gene: TRBD1; CDR3aa: CASSAPAWDRGLEQYF; CDR3nt: TGTGCCAGCAGTGCTCCTGCTTGGGACAGGGGGCTTGAGCAGTACTTC
v_gene: TRBV18; j_gene: TRBJ2-1; abundance: .; d_gene: TRBD2; CDR3aa: CASSLGLASNEQFF; CDR3nt: TGTGCCAGCTCACTAGGACTAGCGTCCAATGAGCAGTTCTTC
v_gene: TRBV7-8; j_gene: TRBJ2-7; abundance: .; d_gene: .; CDR3aa: CASSARDRDYYEQYF; CDR3nt: TGTGCCAGCAGCGCCCGGGACCGAGATTACTACGAGCAGTACTTC
v_gene: TRBV16; j_gene: TRBJ2-7; abundance: .; d_gene: .; CDR3aa: CASSLGWQGSGNEQYF; CDR3nt: TGTGCCAGCAGCCTCGGGTGGCAGGGCTCAGGGAACGAGCAGTACTTC
v_gene: TRBV6-1; j_gene: TRBJ2-3; abundance: many; d_gene: TRBD2; CDR3aa: CASSGLAGRGTDTQYF; CDR3nt: TGTGCCAGCAGTGGTCTAGCGGGTAGGGGAACAGATACGCAGTATTTT
v_gene: TRBV19; j_gene: TRBJ2-1; abundance: .; d_gene: TRBD2; CDR3aa: CASKFVAGAVNEQFF; CDR3nt: TGTGCCAGTAAGTTCGTCGCGGGAGCGGTCAATGAGCAGTTCTTC
v_gene: TRBV7-9; j_gene: TRBJ1-1; abundance: .; d_gene: .; CDR3aa: CASSVSSGITEAFF; CDR3nt: TGTGCCAGCAGCGTAAGCTCAGGGATCACTGAAGCTTTCTTT
v_gene: TRBV28; j_gene: TRBJ2-7; abundance: .; d_gene: .; CDR3aa: CASRSGTAYEQYF; CDR3nt: TGTGCCAGCAGATCCGGGACGGCCTACGAGCAGTACTTC
v_gene: TRBV10-3; j_gene: TRBJ2-7; abundance: .; d_gene: TRBD2; CDR3aa: CATGLAGDEQYF; CDR3nt: TGTGCCACCGGACTAGCGGGAGACGAGCAGTACTTC
v_gene: TRBV11-2; j_gene: TRBJ2-1; abundance: .; d_gene: .; CDR3aa: CASSGSSYNEQFF; CDR3nt: TGTGCCAGCAGTGGAAGCTCCTACAATGAGCAGTTCTTC
v_gene: TRBV19; j_gene: TRBJ2-7; abundance: .; d_gene: TRBD1; CDR3aa: CASSIGQGALSYEQYF; CDR3nt: TGTGCCAGTAGTATCGGACAGGGGGCGTTATCCTACGAGCAGTACTTC
v_gene: TRBV5-4; j_gene: TRBJ2-2; abundance: .; d_gene: TRBD2; CDR3aa: CASSHSGRFSGELFF; CDR3nt: TGTGCCAGCAGCCATAGCGGGAGATTTTCCGGGGAGCTGTTTTTT
v_gene: TRBV5-4; j_gene: TRBJ2-3; abundance: .; d_gene: .; CDR3aa: CASLARGNPTDTQYF; CDR3nt: TGTGCCAGTTTAGCCCGAGGGAACCCCACAGATACGCAGTATTTT
v_gene: TRBV28; j_gene: TRBJ2-7; abundance: many; d_gene: .; CDR3aa: CASTGTRYEQYF; CDR3nt: TGTGCCAGCACCGGGACAAGATACGAGCAGTACTTC
v_gene: TRBV21-1; j_gene: TRBJ2-5; abundance: few; d_gene: .; CDR3aa: CASSNVKNEETQYF; CDR3nt: TGTGCCAGCAGCAATGTGAAGAACGAAGAGACCCAGTACTTC
v_gene: TRBV7-8; j_gene: TRBJ2-1; abundance: once; d_gene: TRBD1; CDR3aa: CASSSGTGTGNEQFF; CDR3nt: TGTGCCAGCAGTTCCGGGACAGGGACGGGCAATGAGCAGTTCTTC
v_gene: TRBV15; j_gene: TRBJ1-5; abundance: .; d_gene: .; CDR3aa: CATSRGGVSNQPQHF; CDR3nt: TGTGCCACCAGCAGAGGAGGGGTTTCCAATCAGCCCCAGCATTTT
v_gene: TRBV7-2; j_gene: TRBJ2-1; abundance: few; d_gene: TRBD2; CDR3aa: CASSFGTAGVADNEQFF; CDR3nt: TGTGCCAGCAGCTTTGGAACTGCGGGAGTCGCTGACAATGAGCAGTTCTTC
v_gene: TRBV5-1; j_gene: TRBJ1-2; abundance: .; d_gene: TRBD1; CDR3aa: CASSFQGQNYGYTF; CDR3nt: TGCGCCAGCAGCTTTCAGGGACAGAACTATGGCTACACCTTC
v_gene: TRBV7-9; j_gene: TRBJ2-7; abundance: .; d_gene: TRBD2; CDR3aa: CASSPYGGRADEQYF; CDR3nt: TGTGCCAGCAGCCCCTATGGCGGGAGGGCCGACGAGCAGTACTTC
v_gene: TRBV2; j_gene: TRBJ2-3; abundance: .; d_gene: .; CDR3aa: CASSPTSSTDTQYF; CDR3nt: TGTGCCAGCAGTCCCACTAGTAGCACAGATACGCAGTATTTT
v_gene: TRBV9; j_gene: TRBJ1-2; abundance: many; d_gene: .; CDR3aa: CASSVNMGGYTF; CDR3nt: TGTGCCAGCAGCGTGAACATGGGTGGCTACACCTTC
v_gene: TRBV11-2; j_gene: TRBJ1-1; abundance: .; d_gene: .; CDR3aa: CASSLQIWTEAFF; CDR3nt: TGTGCCAGCAGCCTACAGATTTGGACTGAAGCTTTCTTT
v_gene: TRBV6-1; j_gene: TRBJ2-2; abundance: .; d_gene: .; CDR3aa: CASSSFTGTGELFF; CDR3nt: TGTGCCAGCAGTTCATTTACAGGCACCGGGGAGCTGTTTTTT
v_gene: TRBV9; j_gene: TRBJ2-1; abundance: .; d_gene: .; CDR3aa: CASSVLIADPEQFF; CDR3nt: TGTGCCAGCAGCGTCCTCATAGCGGACCCTGAGCAGTTCTTC
v_gene: TRBV10-3; j_gene: TRBJ2-1; abundance: .; d_gene: TRBD2; CDR3aa: CATCLAGNEQFF; CDR3nt: TGTGCCACCTGCCTAGCGGGGAATGAGCAGTTCTTC
v_gene: TRBV7-9; j_gene: TRBJ1-3; abundance: .; d_gene: .; CDR3aa: CASSFGGPGNTIYF; CDR3nt: TGTGCCAGCAGCTTCGGGGGGCCTGGAAACACCATATATTTT